This T cell receptor beta chain comes out of a study of T cells in Graves' hyperthyroidism and ophthalmopathy. Any patient presenting with uncontrolled infection, other autoimmune disease, pregnancy or lactation was left out. RNA transcripts provided the source from which TCR beta CDR3 regions were amplified. With the HTBI primer set, the TCR CDR3 went through a first round of RT-PCR. TCRdb fed the multiplex PCR reads into MiXCR, producing one record per CDR3 protein. The sample records under 450,000 distinct CDR3 sequences, about a sixth being singletons. V was clipped by 5 bases and J by 0 bases; unmatched bases: 1. The CDR3 length is 15 residues. Looked up from germline, CDR1 is ENHRY and CDR2 is SYGVKD.

The chain links TRBV10-3 to TRBJ2-2, with TRBD1 matching 9 bases. The sequenced sample consisted of blood. This receptor was obtained from a woman aged 25 to 39 with Graves' hyperthyroidism that later progressed to Graves' ophthalmopathy. The CDR3 region has the DNA TGTGCCATCAGTAGGACAGGGGCGAACACCGGGGAGCTGTTTTTT. Its translation is CAISRTGANTGELFF.